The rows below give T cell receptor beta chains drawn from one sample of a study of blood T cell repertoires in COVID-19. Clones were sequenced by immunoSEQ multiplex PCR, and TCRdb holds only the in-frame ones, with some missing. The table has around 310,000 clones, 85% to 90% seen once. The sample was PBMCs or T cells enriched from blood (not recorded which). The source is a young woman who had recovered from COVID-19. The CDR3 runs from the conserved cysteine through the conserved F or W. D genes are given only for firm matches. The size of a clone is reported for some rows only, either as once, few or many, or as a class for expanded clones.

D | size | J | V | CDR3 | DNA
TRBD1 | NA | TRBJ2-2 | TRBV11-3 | CASSWTGGELNTGELFF | TGTGCCAGCAGCTGGACAGGGGGCGAATTGAACACCGGGGAGCTGTTTTTT
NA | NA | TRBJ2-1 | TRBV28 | CASSSTSGRSYNEQFF | TGTGCCAGCAGTTCCACCAGCGGGCGCTCCTACAATGAGCAGTTCTTC
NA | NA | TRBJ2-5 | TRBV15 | CATSRVSGQETQYF | TGTGCCACCAGCAGAGTTAGCGGCCAAGAGACCCAGTACTTC
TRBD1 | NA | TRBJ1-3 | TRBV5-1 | CASSASTGVSGNTIYF | TGCGCCAGCAGCGCTAGTACAGGGGTTTCTGGAAACACCATATATTTT
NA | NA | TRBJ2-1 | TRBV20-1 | CSASPLAGQVWGEQFF | TGCAGTGCTAGTCCCCTAGCGGGACAGGTTTGGGGTGAGCAGTTCTTC
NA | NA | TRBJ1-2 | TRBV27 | CASSLFPSYGYTF | TGTGCCAGCAGTTTATTCCCGAGCTATGGCTACACCTTC
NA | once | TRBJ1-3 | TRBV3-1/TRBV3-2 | CASSQGTGNTIYF | TGTGCCAGCTCGCAGGGTACCGGAAACACCATATATTTT
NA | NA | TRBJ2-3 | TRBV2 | CASTGLYKYF | TGTGCCAGCACTGGACTGTATAAGTATTTT
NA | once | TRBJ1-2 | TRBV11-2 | CASSLSYLAGLNYGYTF | TGTGCCAGCAGCTTATCCTATCTTGCAGGACTTAACTATGGCTACACCTTC
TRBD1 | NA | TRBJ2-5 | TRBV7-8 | CASSRRARGSETQYF | TGTGCCAGCAGCCGGCGAGCCAGGGGGTCAGAGACCCAGTACTTC
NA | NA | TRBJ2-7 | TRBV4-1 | CASSQESGTYEQYF | TGCGCCAGCAGCCAAGAATCCGGGACCTACGAGCAGTACTTC
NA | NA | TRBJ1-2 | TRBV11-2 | CASSSGRGHWGYTF | TGTGCCAGCAGCTCCGGACGGGGTCATTGGGGCTACACCTTC
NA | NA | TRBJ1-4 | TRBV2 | CASLQVGKLFF | TGTGCCAGCCTTCAAGTCGGAAAACTGTTTTTT
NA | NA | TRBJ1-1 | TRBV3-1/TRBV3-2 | CASSQLLEDMNTEAFF | TGTGCCAGCAGCCAATTATTAGAGGATATGAACACTGAAGCTTTCTTT
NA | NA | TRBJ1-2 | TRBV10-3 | CAISVLRSNSYGYTF | TGTGCCATCAGTGTACTCCGTAGTAACTCCTATGGCTACACCTTC
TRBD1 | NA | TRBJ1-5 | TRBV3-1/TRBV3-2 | CASSQTGGNQPQHF | TGTGCCAGCAGCCAGACAGGGGGCAATCAGCCCCAGCATTTT
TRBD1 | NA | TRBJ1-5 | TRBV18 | CASSSGQSQPQHF | TGTGCCAGCTCGTCGGGACAGTCCCAGCCCCAGCATTTT
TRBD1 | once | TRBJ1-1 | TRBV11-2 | CASSSRQGRNTEAFF | TGTGCCAGCAGCTCACGACAGGGGAGGAACACTGAAGCTTTCTTT
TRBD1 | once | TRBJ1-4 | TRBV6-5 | CASSPNRGSYEKLFF | TGTGCCAGCAGTCCCAACAGGGGCAGCTATGAAAAACTGTTTTTT
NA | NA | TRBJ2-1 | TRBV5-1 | CASSLATRYNEQFF | TGCGCCAGCAGCTTGGCCACTCGATACAATGAGCAGTTCTTC
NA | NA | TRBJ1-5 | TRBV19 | CASSIDPPGFSNQPQHF | TGTGCCAGTAGTATAGATCCCCCGGGTTTCAGCAATCAGCCCCAGCATTTT
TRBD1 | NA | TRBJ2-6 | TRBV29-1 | CSVAGQGVSGANVLTF | TGCAGCGTTGCCGGACAGGGAGTATCTGGGGCCAACGTCCTGACTTTC
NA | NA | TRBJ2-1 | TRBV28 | CASSPRLSQLGNEQFF | TGTGCCAGCAGCCCGAGACTAAGTCAGTTGGGCAATGAGCAGTTCTTC
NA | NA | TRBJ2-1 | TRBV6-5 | CASSYFGAEQFF | TGTGCCAGCAGTTACTTTGGGGCGGAGCAGTTCTTC
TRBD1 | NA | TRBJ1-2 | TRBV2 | CASRTDRGDGYTF | TGTGCCAGCAGAACCGACAGGGGGGATGGCTACACCTTC
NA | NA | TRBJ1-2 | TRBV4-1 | CASSQRGLDGYTF | TGCGCCAGCAGCCAACGGGGGTTAGATGGCTACACCTTC
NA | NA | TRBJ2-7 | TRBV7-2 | CASTPTRSRAYTYEQYF | TGTGCCAGCACCCCCACCCGGAGCAGGGCATATACCTACGAGCAGTACTTC
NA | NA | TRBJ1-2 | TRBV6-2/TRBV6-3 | CASSYPAGSLGYTF | TGTGCCAGCAGTTACCCGGCAGGGTCTCTCGGCTACACCTTC
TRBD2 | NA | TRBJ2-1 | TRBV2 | CASSLLAGGEAEQFF | TGTGCCAGCAGTCTACTAGCGGGAGGTGAGGCTGAGCAGTTCTTC
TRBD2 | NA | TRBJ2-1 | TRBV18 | CASRLAALHEQFF | TGTGCCAGCCGACTAGCGGCCTTACATGAGCAGTTCTTC
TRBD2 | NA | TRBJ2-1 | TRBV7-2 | CASSEGLAYNEQFF | TGTGCCAGCAGCGAGGGACTAGCATACAATGAGCAGTTCTTC
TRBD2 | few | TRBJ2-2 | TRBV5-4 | CASSLLAGATGELFF | TGTGCCAGCAGCTTGTTGGCGGGAGCCACCGGGGAGCTGTTTTTT
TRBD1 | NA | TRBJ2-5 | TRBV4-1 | CASSQGSRDRGSGTQYF | TGCGCCAGCAGCCAAGGAAGCCGGGACAGGGGTTCGGGGACCCAGTACTTC
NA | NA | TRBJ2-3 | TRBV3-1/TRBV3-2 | CASSGGINADTQYF | TGTGCCAGCAGCGGGGGCATTAACGCAGATACGCAGTATTTT
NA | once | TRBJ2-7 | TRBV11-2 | CASSHSSWEKSSYEQYF | TGTGCCAGCAGTCACTCAAGTTGGGAGAAGAGCTCCTACGAGCAGTACTTC
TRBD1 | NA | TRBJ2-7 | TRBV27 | CASSLRDRGYEQYF | TGTGCCAGCAGTTTAAGGGACAGGGGCTACGAGCAGTACTTC
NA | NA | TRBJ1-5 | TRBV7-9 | CASSPGGRQPQHF | TGTGCCAGCAGCCCCGGGGGGCGGCAGCCCCAGCATTTT
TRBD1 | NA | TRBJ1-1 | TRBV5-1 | CASSFSGTVNTEAFF | TGCGCCAGCAGCTTCTCCGGGACAGTGAACACTGAAGCTTTCTTT
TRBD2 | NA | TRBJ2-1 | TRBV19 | CASSLGLAGGPYNEQFF | TGTGCCAGTAGCCTGGGACTAGCGGGAGGGCCGTACAATGAGCAGTTCTTC
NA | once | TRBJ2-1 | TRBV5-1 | CASSRDWSNEQFF | TGCGCCAGCAGCCGCGACTGGAGCAATGAGCAGTTCTTC
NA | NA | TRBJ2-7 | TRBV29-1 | CSVEGAESYEQYF | TGCAGCGTTGAGGGGGCAGAATCCTACGAGCAGTACTTC
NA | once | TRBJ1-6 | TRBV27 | CASSVQGYNSPLHF | TGTGCCAGCAGTGTACAGGGTTATAATTCACCCCTCCACTTT
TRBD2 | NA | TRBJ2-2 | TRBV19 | CASRGTSGDTGELFF | TGTGCCAGTAGAGGGACTAGCGGGGACACCGGGGAGCTGTTTTTT
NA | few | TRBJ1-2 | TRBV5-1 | CASGANYGYTF | TGCGCCAGCGGGGCGAACTATGGCTACACCTTC
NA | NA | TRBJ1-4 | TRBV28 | CASSPGAINEKLFF | TGTGCCAGCTCACCTGGGGCGATTAATGAAAAACTGTTTTTT
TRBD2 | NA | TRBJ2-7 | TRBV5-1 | CASSFGPGGSGSYEQYF | TGCGCCAGCAGCTTCGGGCCCGGCGGGAGTGGGTCCTACGAGCAGTACTTC
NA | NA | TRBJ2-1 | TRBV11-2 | CASTSWAARNEQFF | TGTGCCAGCACCTCCTGGGCCGCCCGAAATGAGCAGTTCTTC
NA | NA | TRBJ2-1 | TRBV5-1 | CASSPRLVGPGEQFF | TGCGCCAGCAGCCCCCGACTAGTTGGCCCCGGTGAGCAGTTCTTC
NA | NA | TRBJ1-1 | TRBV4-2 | CASRIDTEAFF | TGTGCCAGCAGAATCGACACTGAAGCTTTCTTT
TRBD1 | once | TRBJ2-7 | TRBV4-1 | CASSQEAGGPYEQYF | TGCGCCAGCAGCCAAGAGGCAGGGGGCCCCTACGAGCAGTACTTC
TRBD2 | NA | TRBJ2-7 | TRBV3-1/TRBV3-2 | CASSPEGLAAYEQYF | TGTGCCAGCAGCCCGGAAGGGCTAGCGGCCTACGAGCAGTACTTC
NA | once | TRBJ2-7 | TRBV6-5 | CASSPWADTYEQYF | TGTGCCAGCAGCCCCTGGGCCGACACCTACGAGCAGTACTTC